The 7 T cell receptor beta chains listed next were all sequenced from one sample in a study of Ad26.COV2.S vaccination and SARS-CoV-2 variants. Indicated treatment: approximately 18 received Ad26.COV2.S at low or high dose, single or two shots; 5 received placebo; per-sample allocation not given. Sampling was performed 63 days after the first vaccine or placebo injection. Repertoires were generated with immunoSEQ multiplex PCR, while TCRdb's copy carries only in-frame clones and drops some. The profile shows 450,000 to 550,000 clones, 89% of them singletons. The sequencing used peripheral blood, collected in a trial of Ad26.COV2.S vaccine versus placebo. Receptors were obtained from a person aged 18 to 59 who received the Ad26.COV2.S COVID-19 vaccine or a placebo.

The V gene is TRBV30, the J gene TRBJ2-4; maybe TRBD1 (6 bases). This CDR3 region has 14 residues. Germline assignment: CDR1 GTSNPN and CDR2 SVGIG (reference sequence). Between the trimmed V and J ends, which lost 0 bases and 8 bases, there was a span of 14 bases. The CDR3 spells CAWSVHPKGDIQYF. CDR3 bases: TGTGCCTGGAGTGTACACCCGAAGGGGGACATTCAGTACTTC.

This chain's CDR3 is CAWSVQRTGGYGYTF. In DNA form, the CDR3 reads TGTGCCTGGAGTGTACAGAGGACAGGGGGGTATGGCTACACCTTC. The rearrangement joins TRBV30 to TRBJ1-2, with TRBD1 identical over 10 bases. Germline CDR1 is GTSNPN and CDR2 is SVGIG (reference sequence). This CDR3 is 15 amino acids long. After removal of 0 bases from V and 5 bases from J, the junction contained 6 bases not matched to a gene.

This rearrangement joins TRBV7-8 to TRBJ2-1; TRBD2 aligns across 7 bases. CDR3 length: 15 amino acids. V lost 1 base to trimming and J lost 8 bases; unmatched junction nucleotides: 8. Germline CDR1 reads SGHVS; CDR2 reads FQNEAQ. CDR3 residues: CASSLGQLAFDEQFF. The CDR3, as DNA: TGTGCCAGCAGCTTAGGTCAACTAGCGTTTGATGAGCAGTTCTTC.

This chain uses TRBV28 with TRBJ1-6; TRBD1 aligns across 7 bases. There are 15 residues in the CDR3. J was trimmed by 6 bases and V by 1 base; bases with no gene match: 3. Germline CDR1 is MDHEN and CDR2 is SYDVKM. For the CDR3, the DNA is TGTGCCAGCAGTTTATCAGACAGGGCTAATTCACCCCTCCACTTT. Protein sequence: CASSLSDRANSPLHF.

V and J are TRBV19 and TRBJ2-5; a weak D match, TRBD1 (6 bases). There are 14 residues in the CDR3. Germline V gene data show CDR1 as LNHDA and CDR2 as SQIVND (reference sequence). Trimming removed 6 bases at V and 0 bases at J, with 11 bases between. CDR3 sequence reads: CASSKTGNQETQYF. The CDR3 DNA reads as TGTGCCAGTAGCAAGACAGGAAACCAAGAGACCCAGTACTTC.

This clone was recorded a few times. This chain uses TRBV7-8 with TRBJ2-7; D is uncertain. Trimming took 1 base from V and 5 from J, leaving 6 bases between them. Germline assignment: CDR1 SGHVS and CDR2 FQNEAQ. This CDR3 has 12 residues. Here the CDR3 reads CASSLVFDEQYF. In DNA, the CDR3 is TGTGCCAGCAGCTTAGTTTTCGACGAGCAGTACTTC.

The rearrangement uses TRBV18 and TRBJ1-4; D gene ambiguous. Germline values: CDR1 KGHSH, CDR2 LQKENI. The CDR3 is 16 amino acids. Between the trimmed V and J ends, which lost 3 bases and 5 bases, there was a span of 16 bases. The CDR3, as DNA: TGTGCCAGCTCACCTGGAGAGGGTCGGATGAATGAAAAACTGTTTTTT. This gives the protein CASSPGEGRMNEKLFF.